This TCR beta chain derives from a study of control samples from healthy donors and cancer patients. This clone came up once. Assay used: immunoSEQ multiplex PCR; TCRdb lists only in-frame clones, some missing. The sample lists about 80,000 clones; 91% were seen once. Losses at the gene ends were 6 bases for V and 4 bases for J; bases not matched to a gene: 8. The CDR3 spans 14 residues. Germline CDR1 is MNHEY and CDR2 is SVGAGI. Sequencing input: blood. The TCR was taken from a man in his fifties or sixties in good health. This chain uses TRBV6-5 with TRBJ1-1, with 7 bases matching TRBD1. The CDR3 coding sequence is TGTGCCAGCAGCCGAGGGGGCAGTGGCACTGAAGCTTTCTTT. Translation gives CASSRGGSGTEAFF.